This T cell receptor (beta chain) was recovered during a study of identical twins. A universal primer site was created by template switching, with the cDNA bearing unique molecular identifiers. TCRdb itself ran the 5' RACE reads through MiXCR, one entry per CDR3 protein. Of 1.5 million to 2 million distinct CDR3 sequences in the sample, about 31% are singletons; the top ten hold around 0.3%. This clonotype was seen more than once but under ten times. Trimming left V 0 bases short and J 3 bases short, with 15 bases between. The CDR3 sequence is 16 residues long. Germline loops: CDR1 DFQATT, CDR2 SNEGSKA (reference sequence).

This TCR derives from a newborn girl in good health. The sample taken for sequencing was cord blood. The chain employs TRBV20-1 and TRBJ1-5; no clear D. This CDR3 reads CSARDPFSRTNQPQHF. DNA for the CDR3: TGCAGTGCTAGAGATCCGTTCTCAAGGACCAATCAGCCCCAGCATTTT.